Here is one TCR beta chain with its context. The antigen it recognizes is unknown. No qualities accompany the bases; no much larger clone lies one base away. This specimen belongs to a study of T cell changes during pregnancy in multiple sclerosis (dated by TCRdb to the late 2010s). Study-level background: Changes in the T cell repertoire over the course of pregnancy were examined in this study in women with multiple sclerosis.

Deletion took 11 bases off V and 3 bases off J, with a span of 19 bases between the germline ends. The CDR3 covers 14 residues, taking in both the cysteine and the phenylalanine. Only CDR3 DNA is held: 42 bases, read in frame from base 1. CDR1 and CDR2, looked up from the germline V gene, are ENHRY and SYGVKD. Libraries came from the immunoSEQ multiplex PCR assay. This immuneACCESS table, as held by TCRdb, lists in-frame sequences with V and J called but not all clones. Of the missing ones, under half trace to an unresolved V gene in checked studies; the others have no known cause. The sample table contains approximately 29,000 clones; only one count was recorded for around nine tenths of them. The ten top clones hold 6.2% of the sample.

The specimen comprised CD8+ T cells from peripheral blood mononuclear cells, sampled before pregnancy. This TCR derives from a female donor with multiple sclerosis, enrolled in a pregnancy study. The receptor chain draws on TRBV10-3 and TRBJ1-1; TRBD1 is possibly the D segment (6 matching bases). CDR3 reads: CAPRPNRVDTEAFF. The nucleotides read TGTGCCCCTAGGCCTAACAGGGTTGACACTGAAGCTTTCTTT.